The rows below give T cell receptor beta chains drawn from one sample of a study of blood T cell repertoires in COVID-19. Clones were sequenced by immunoSEQ multiplex PCR, and TCRdb holds only the in-frame ones, with some missing. The data show about 180,000 clones, approximately 80% seen once. Source material: PBMCs or T cells enriched from blood (not recorded which). These receptors originate from a man in his 60s who had been exposed to COVID-19. CDR3s include the opening cysteine and the closing phenylalanine or tryptophan. Each record gives: V gene, D gene, clone size, J gene, CDR3 protein, CDR3 DNA. D genes are given only for firm matches. Clone size is given for some rows only: seen once, a few or many times, or a class if the clone is expanded.

TRBV29-1,.,.,TRBJ2-1,CSVAITDEQFF,TGCAGCGTTGCTATTACGGATGAGCAGTTCTTC
TRBV27,TRBD2,.,TRBJ2-1,CASSKTPGTSGRANEQFF,TGTGCCAGCTCCAAAACGCCCGGGACTAGCGGGAGGGCCAATGAGCAGTTCTTC
TRBV28,.,.,TRBJ1-2,CASKRPGANYGYTF,TGTGCCAGCAAAAGGCCTGGAGCTAACTATGGCTACACCTTC
TRBV12-5,TRBD1,.,TRBJ2-2,CASGLVPGTGSNTGELFF,TGTGCTAGTGGTTTGGTACCTGGGACAGGGTCGAACACCGGGGAGCTGTTTTTT
TRBV7-9,.,few,TRBJ2-7,CASSSSGAYEQYF,TGTGCCAGCAGCTCCTCAGGTGCCTACGAGCAGTACTTC
TRBV7-2,.,.,TRBJ1-1,CASSLVMGGRTEAFF,TGTGCCAGCAGCTTAGTAATGGGGGGGAGAACTGAAGCTTTCTTT
TRBV7-2,.,.,TRBJ2-7,CASSLGSSLRGGEQYF,TGTGCCAGCAGCTTAGGGAGCTCGCTTAGGGGGGGAGAGCAGTACTTC
TRBV6-5,TRBD2,.,TRBJ2-3,CASSPTSGSTDTQYF,TGTGCCAGCAGTCCCACTAGCGGGAGTACCGATACGCAGTATTTT
TRBV5-1,TRBD2,.,TRBJ2-1,CASSLGLAGQNEQFF,TGCGCCAGCAGCTTGGGACTAGCGGGGCAAAATGAGCAGTTCTTC
TRBV12-3/TRBV12-4,.,.,TRBJ2-7,CASSGSTYEQYF,TGTGCCAGCAGTGGTAGCACCTACGAGCAGTACTTC
TRBV15,.,.,TRBJ2-1,CATSRAAGGRTYNEQFF,TGTGCCACCAGCAGAGCTGCCGGCGGGCGTACCTACAATGAGCAGTTCTTC
TRBV7-2,.,.,TRBJ1-5,CASSFSGQSTHQPQHF,TGTGCCAGCAGCTTCTCGGGACAAAGTACCCATCAGCCCCAGCATTTT
TRBV5-4,TRBD2,.,TRBJ2-5,CASSRTSGKQETQYF,TGTGCCAGCAGCCGGACTAGCGGGAAACAAGAGACCCAGTACTTC
TRBV11-2,TRBD1,.,TRBJ1-2,CASSLDRSRDRGRTVYGYTF,TGTGCCAGCAGCTTAGATAGGTCCCGGGACAGGGGGCGCACGGTCTATGGCTACACCTTC
TRBV24-1,TRBD2,.,TRBJ2-1,CATSDLSGTAYNEQFF,TGTGCCACCAGTGACTTAAGCGGGACTGCCTACAATGAGCAGTTCTTC
TRBV4-1,TRBD1,.,TRBJ1-1,CASSPRQGARRNTEAFF,TGCGCCAGCAGCCCGAGACAGGGGGCCCGGAGGAACACTGAAGCTTTCTTT
TRBV30,.,once,TRBJ2-1,CAWGPNNNEQFF,TGTGCCTGGGGACCCAACAACAATGAGCAGTTCTTC
TRBV28,TRBD1,.,TRBJ1-5,CASSRGTGNNQPQHF,TGTGCCAGCAGCCGGGGGACAGGAAACAATCAGCCCCAGCATTTT
TRBV19,TRBD1,.,TRBJ1-2,CASFRGTGGPPNYGYTF,TGTGCCTCCTTTCGGGGGACAGGGGGCCCCCCTAATTATGGCTACACCTTC
TRBV11-2,TRBD2,few,TRBJ2-1,CASSFGGSGRVEQFF,TGTGCCAGCAGCTTCGGCGGTAGCGGGAGGGTTGAGCAGTTCTTC